Below, 27 T cell receptor beta chains from the same sample are listed, as sequenced in a study of CD8+ T cells in alopecia areata. Extracted from the samples, RNA was reverse transcribed into cDNA to serve as the sequencing template. Assay: immunoSEQ multiplex PCR; the TCRdb copy retains only in-frame clones and omits some. The sample comprises approximately 280,000 clones, roughly 50% of which are singletons, and over 1.5% rests with the top ten. Treatment reported: oral pan-JAK inhibitor, 5-10 mg twice daily. The sample was CD4+ T cells sorted from blood, taken at week 24, from a patient treated with tofacitinib. All receptors derive from a human donor with alopecia areata.

The CDR3 spells CATRTSGVTQYF. CDR3 bases: TGTGCCACCCGGACTAGCGGGGTTACGCAGTATTTT. V usage is TRBV25-1 and J usage is TRBJ2-3, with TRBD2 matching 12 bases. The CDR3 length is 12 residues. CDR1 MGHDK and CDR2 SYGVNS come from the germline V gene. With V trimmed by 10 bases and J by 8 bases, 4 bases remained unmatched.

This clone was detected only a few times. This rearrangement joins TRBV7-2 to TRBJ2-1; 7 bases agree with TRBD2. CDR1 is SGHTA, CDR2 FQGNSA, per germline. CDR3 size: 15 residues. The V and J ends lost 0 bases and 3 bases, in that order; junction bases with no gene match: 2. The DNA of the CDR3 is TGTGCCAGCAGCTTAGCTAGCGGGTTCTACAATGAGCAGTTCTTC. Translated, it gives CASSLASGFYNEQFF. Full variable domain (outside the CDR3, taken from reference TRBV7-2 and TRBJ2-1): GAGVSQSPSNKVTEKGKDVELRCDPISGHTALYWYRQSLGQGLEFLIYFQGNSAPDKSGLPSDRFSAERTGGSVSTLTIQRTQQEDSAVYLCASSLASGFYNEQFFGPGTRLTVL.

This clone was seen a few times. The chain employs TRBV19 and TRBJ2-3, with D maybe TRBD2 (5 bases). V was trimmed by 4 bases and J by 0 bases, leaving 14 bases between them. CDR1 is LNHDA and CDR2 is SQIVND in the germline V gene (reference sequence). The length of the CDR3 is 16 residues. The CDR3 protein is CASSTPGGASTDTQYF. The CDR3 DNA follows: TGTGCCAGTAGTACCCCAGGAGGTGCTAGCACAGATACGCAGTATTTT.

Notes on this clone: This sample includes further DNA sequences coding for the same CDR3. The V and J genes are TRBV30 and TRBJ1-6, with TRBD1 matching over 9 bases. Germline V gene sequence: CDR1 GTSNPN, CDR2 SVGIG (reference sequence). The CDR3 consists of 14 residues. The V segment lost 2 bases and the J segment 7 bases; nucleotides outside the gene matches: 3. CDR3 sequence (DNA): TGTGCCTGGAGTTACGGACAGGGGAATTCACCCCTCCACTTT. It is translated as CAWSYGQGNSPLHF.

The chain uses TRBV30 and TRBJ2-3; no reliable D call. The CDR3 is made up of 12 amino acids. Looked up from germline, CDR1 is GTSNPN and CDR2 is SVGIG (reference sequence). Trimming took 4 bases from V and 4 from J, leaving 9 bases between them. The CDR3 loop reads CAWTESADTQYF. The CDR3, as DNA: TGTGCCTGGACCGAGTCTGCAGATACGCAGTATTTT.

The chain employs TRBV29-1 and TRBJ1-2; TRBD1 matches at 8 bases. The CDR3 is 14 residues long. The ends lost 7 bases at V and 3 bases at J; junction bases unmatched: 10. Germline-derived CDR1 and CDR2 are SQVTM and ANQGSEA. The CDR3 bases are TGCAGCGATTGGACAGGGCCCTCTTACTATGGCTACACCTTC. Residues: CSDWTGPSYYGYTF.

The chain joins TRBV28 to TRBJ2-5; possible D gene TRBD2, 5 bases. The CDR3 consists of 14 residues. Trimming took off 5 bases at V and 4 bases at J, with 14 bases between the two ends. Germline CDR1 reads MDHEN; CDR2 reads SYDVKM. DNA of the CDR3: TGTGCCAGCAGTCAAGACGGTGGAGGAGAGACCCAGTACTTC. It is translated as CASSQDGGGETQYF. The full variable domain, completed using reference TRBV28 and TRBJ2-5, is DVKVTQSSRYLVKRTGEKVFLECVQDMDHENMFWYRQDPGLGLRLIYFSYDVKMKEKGDIPEGYSVSREKKERFSLILESASTNQTSMYLCASSQDGGGETQYFGPGTRLLVL.

J is TRBJ1-1 and V is TRBV29-1; 9 bases are shared with TRBD1. Germline CDR1 reads SQVTM; CDR2 reads ANQGSEA. The trim removed 7 bases at V and 6 bases at J, leaving 9 bases unmatched. This CDR3 is 13 amino acids long. CDR3 protein: CSGLQGAEAEAFF. The CDR3 nucleotides are TGCAGCGGCTTACAGGGGGCAGAGGCTGAAGCTTTCTTT.

The gene calls are TRBV7-2 and TRBJ1-2; TRBD1 matches 9 bases. J was trimmed by 3 bases and V by 5 bases; bases with no gene match: 7. The germline CDR1 and CDR2 sequences are SGHTA and FQGNSA. There are 15 residues in the CDR3. The CDR3 loop is CASSLGTGLDYGYTF. Written as DNA, the CDR3 is TGTGCCAGCAGCCTAGGGACAGGGTTAGACTATGGCTACACCTTC.

This clone showed up many times. V is TRBV28 and J is TRBJ1-4, with D perhaps matching TRBD1 (5 bases). This CDR3 contains 15 residues. CDR1 and CDR2 from the germline V gene are MDHEN and SYDVKM. V gave up 7 bases and J gave up 1 base, with 13 bases separating them. CDR3 sequence: CASIHPGGTNEKLFF. In DNA, the CDR3 is TGTGCCAGCATCCACCCCGGGGGAACTAATGAAAAACTGTTTTTT.

V usage is TRBV2 and J usage is TRBJ2-2; TRBD1 matches 7 bases. CDR3 length equals 17 residues. V gave up 0 bases and J gave up 0 bases; unmatched junction bases: 4. Germline CDR1 SNHLY, CDR2 FYNNEI. The CDR3 nucleotides are TGTGCCAGCAGTGAAGCGGCAGGGACAGCGAACACCGGGGAGCTGTTTTTT. Amino acid sequence: CASSEAAGTANTGELFF.

This clone was observed a single time. One end of the junction varies from germline; a read error may be responsible. This sequence joins TRBV25-1 and TRBJ2-1; 8 nucleotides align to TRBD2. The CDR3 runs 15 residues. Germline V gives CDR1 MGHDK, CDR2 SYGVNS. CDR3 in DNA: TGTGCCACCAGTCGGGGCGGGGGGCCCACCAATGAGCAGTTCTTC. Protein product: CATSRGGGPTNEQFF.

This chain uses TRBV7-2 with TRBJ2-5, with unresolved D. The germline V gene encodes CDR1 SGHTA and CDR2 FQGNSA. The CDR3 is 14 residues long. V was trimmed by 0 bases and J by 0 bases, leaving 5 bases between them. The CDR3 DNA reads TGTGCCAGCAGCTTAGCGTCGCACCAAGAGACCCAGTACTTC. Residues: CASSLASHQETQYF. The whole variable domain, remainder taken from reference TRBV7-2 and TRBJ2-5, is GAGVSQSPSNKVTEKGKDVELRCDPISGHTALYWYRQSLGQGLEFLIYFQGNSAPDKSGLPSDRFSAERTGGSVSTLTIQRTQQEDSAVYLCASSLASHQETQYFGPGTRLLVL.

The chain links TRBV27 to TRBJ1-5; D unclear. CDR1 and CDR2 (germline): MNHEY, SMNVEV (reference sequence). This CDR3 has 12 amino acids. The germline V and J ends were trimmed by 5 bases and 2 bases, with 4 bases remaining between them. CDR3: CASSQRNQPQHF. CDR3 bases: TGTGCCAGCAGTCAACGCAATCAGCCCCAGCATTTT.

The chain recombines TRBV5-6 with TRBJ2-5; D call uncertain. The CDR3 sequence is 11 residues long. Trimming pared 1 base from V and 5 bases from J, leaving 3 bases between. Looked up from germline, CDR1 is SGHDT and CDR2 is YYEEEE. Written as DNA, the CDR3 is TGTGCCAGCAGCTTGTTGGAGACCCAGTACTTC. Translation: CASSLLETQYF.

The chain uses TRBV30 and TRBJ1-1; no reliable D call. The CDR3 totals 11 residues. CDR1 and CDR2 from the germline V gene are GTSNPN and SVGIG (reference sequence). Between the trimmed V and J ends, which lost 4 bases and 4 bases, there was a span of 7 bases. As DNA, the CDR3 is TGTGCCTGGAATGGCGGCACTGAAGCTTTCTTT. This translates into CAWNGGTEAFF.

This rearrangement joins TRBV29-1 to TRBJ1-1, with D perhaps TRBD1 (6 bases). The CDR3 is 12 amino acids. CDR1 is SQVTM and CDR2 is ANQGSEA in the germline V gene. V lost 6 bases to trimming and J lost 4 bases, with 12 bases between them. CDR3 sequence: CSVNRESTEAFF. The CDR3, as DNA: TGCAGCGTCAACAGGGAGAGCACTGAAGCTTTCTTT.

The V gene is TRBV30, the J gene TRBJ1-2, with a weak D call TRBD1 (5 bases). With 5 bases removed from V and 0 bases from J, the gap between germline ends came to 13 bases. Looked up from germline, CDR1 is GTSNPN and CDR2 is SVGIG (reference sequence). The CDR3 is 14 amino acids. CDR3 region: CAWSAGMANYGYTF. DNA of the CDR3: TGTGCCTGGTCGGCAGGGATGGCTAACTATGGCTACACCTTC.

This chain connects TRBV29-1 to TRBJ2-7; TRBD1 matches at 7 bases. After removal of 6 bases from V and 2 bases from J, the junction contained 7 bases not matched to a gene. This CDR3 is 13 amino acids long. From germline, CDR1 is SQVTM and CDR2 ANQGSEA. The CDR3 sequence is CSVQTGRTYEQYF. CDR3 in DNA: TGCAGCGTCCAGACAGGGCGCACCTACGAGCAGTACTTC.

A few counts support this clone. The CDR3 sequence: CSVRGGGQETQYF. The CDR3 region has the DNA TGCAGCGTTCGAGGCGGGGGACAAGAGACCCAGTACTTC. The genes are TRBV29-1 and TRBJ2-5, with TRBD2 matching 7 bases. Germline V gene lookup returns CDR1 SQVTM and CDR2 ANQGSEA. This CDR3 has 13 amino acids. After removal of 5 bases from V and 2 bases from J, the junction contained 5 bases not matched to a gene.

A few counts support this clone. This sequence joins TRBV7-2 and TRBJ2-7, with TRBD2 matching over 11 bases. J gave up 2 bases and V 0 bases, and 0 bases lay outside the gene matches. The CDR3 extends over 15 amino acids. Germline V CDR1 and CDR2: SGHTA, FQGNSA. In DNA, the CDR3 is TGTGCCAGCAGCTTAGCTAGCGGGGGGGCCTACGAGCAGTACTTC. It is translated as CASSLASGGAYEQYF.

This rearrangement joins TRBV5-1 to TRBJ1-1; D gene unclear. The CDR3 covers 14 residues. V was cut by 4 bases and J by 2 bases, with 12 bases left in between. Germline V gene data show CDR1 as SGHRS and CDR2 as YFSETQ. The CDR3 here is CASSLSGLNTEAFF. CDR3 in DNA: TGCGCCAGCAGCCTATCGGGCTTAAACACTGAAGCTTTCTTT.

The chain carries TRBV6-1 and TRBJ2-3; weak D call: TRBD1 (5 bases). The CDR3 contains 12 residues. Germline V gene sequence: CDR1 MNHNS, CDR2 SASEGT. V lost 7 bases and J lost 4, with 9 bases in between. The DNA of the CDR3 is TGTGCCAGCATGATGGGGCCAGATACGCAGTATTTT. Amino acid sequence: CASMMGPDTQYF.

The chain couples TRBV29-1 to TRBJ2-1, with 11 bases aligning to TRBD2. This CDR3 spans 13 amino acids. Germline values: CDR1 SQVTM, CDR2 ANQGSEA. V lost 7 bases to trimming and J lost 8 bases; unmatched junction nucleotides: 7. The CDR3 sequence is CSAETSGVYEQFF. The CDR3 region has the DNA TGCAGCGCTGAGACTAGCGGGGTGTATGAGCAGTTCTTC.

As concerns this clone: An end of the junction does not agree with germline; a read error may underlie this. In nucleotides, the CDR3 is TGTGCTAGCAGCTACCCCCGGGGGAATTCACCCCTCCACTTT. It is translated as CASSYPRGNSPLHF. The V call is TRBV7-7, the J call TRBJ1-6; D possibly corresponds to TRBD1 (5 bases). The CDR3 consists of 14 residues. Germline V gene lookup returns CDR1 SSHAT and CDR2 FNYEAQ (reference sequence).

This clone has more than one count but fewer than ten. The V and J genes are TRBV7-6 and TRBJ1-2, with TRBD1 identical over 7 bases. This CDR3 comprises 13 residues. Germline CDR1 is SGHVS and CDR2 is FNYEAQ. V shed 2 bases and J 7 bases; nucleotides not matched to a gene: 4. This CDR3 is CASSLLDRAGYTF. CDR3 sequence (DNA): TGTGCCAGCAGCTTACTTGACAGGGCTGGCTACACCTTC.

The J gene is TRBJ1-6, the V gene TRBV5-1; 9 nucleotides align to TRBD1. CDR1 is SGHRS, CDR2 YFSETQ, per germline. There are 16 residues in the CDR3. The V segment lost 3 bases and the J segment 7 bases; nucleotides outside the gene matches: 8. CDR3 amino acids: CASSSLSGTGNSPLHF. The CDR3, as DNA: TGCGCCAGCAGCTCCTTATCCGGGACAGGGAATTCACCCCTCCACTTT.